This T cell receptor (beta chain) is drawn from a study of T cell clonotyping in hematopoietic cell transplantation. Broader study findings: Few recipient clonotypes overlapped donors; over 95% were de novo at given depth.

CDR1 is SEHNR and CDR2 is FQNEAQ in the germline V gene (reference sequence). The CDR3 loop spans 13 amino acids. Trimming took off 4 bases at V and 2 bases at J, with 9 bases between the two ends. Sequencing was performed with immunoSEQ multiplex PCR; in TCRdb, only in-frame clones are kept and a portion is missing. The sample gives some 19,000 clones, approximately 75% of which show up once; around a sixth is in the top ten. Time point reported: recipient sample about 28 days before transplant, after cytoreduction. To note about this clone: Its matching antigen is unknown.

The chain recombines TRBV7-9 with TRBJ2-7; D uncertain. Sequenced material: peripheral blood mononuclear cells, taken before stem cell transplant. This receptor was taken from a man between 60 and 70 years old with acute myeloid leukemia. Some clones in this sample may be carry-over from other donors' samples. Here the CDR3 reads CASSSTGPYEQYF. The CDR3 nucleotides are TGTGCCAGCAGCTCAACTGGCCCCTACGAGCAGTACTTC.